Below are 15 T cell receptor beta chains sequenced from a single sample in a study of glioma-infiltrating T cells. The iRepertoire nested amplicon-rescue multiplex PCR amplified TCR alpha and beta CDR3s from RNA. TCRdb processed the multiplex PCR reads anew with MiXCR; each CDR3 protein has one entry. Of some 99,000 distinct CDR3 sequences listed, less than 30% are singletons. The sequenced material came from glioma tissue, nonneoplastic brain tissue, or PBMCs (not recorded which). Receptor source: a human donor with low-grade glioma or glioblastoma, undergoing nonglioma brain surgery, or in good health (not recorded which).

A note on this clonotype: The germline gene is not matched at one end of the junction; a read error may be the cause. The genes are TRBV4-3 and TRBJ2-7; 9 nucleotides match TRBD2. The length of the CDR3 is 15 residues. Germline V lookup: CDR1 LGHNA, CDR2 YSLEER. The CDR3 protein is CASSQGSLAGYQQYF. CDR3 DNA: TGCGCCAGCAGCCAAGGGTCACTAGCGGGCTACCAGCAGTACTTC.

A word on this clonotype: Mismatch with germline at one junction end may stem from a read error. The rearrangement links TRBV7-2 to TRBJ1-1; 7 bases align to TRBD1. Germline V gene data show CDR1 as SGHTA and CDR2 as FQGNSA. CDR3 length: 15 amino acids. Here the CDR3 reads CASSPDRDRNTKAFF. The CDR3 nucleotides are TGTGCCAGCAGCCCAGACAGGGACCGAAACACTAAAGCTTTCTTT. Together with reference TRBV7-2 and TRBJ1-1, the CDR3 gives the full variable domain: GAGVSQSPSNKVTEKGKDVELRCDPISGHTALYWYRQSLGQGLEFLIYFQGNSAPDKSGLPSDRFSAERTGGSVSTLTIQRTQQEDSAVYLCASSPDRDRNTKAFFGQGTRLTVV.

This clonotype was picked up many times. V gene TRBV4-2 combines with J gene TRBJ2-2; 9 positions match TRBD2. Per germline, CDR1 LGHNA and CDR2 YNFKEQ. After removal of 4 bases from V and 1 base from J, the junction contained 7 bases not matched to a gene. This CDR3 contains 17 residues. In DNA form, the CDR3 reads TGTGCCAGCAGCCGGTTTAGCGGGAGAGAGAACACCGGGGAGCTGTTTTTT. This gives the protein CASSRFSGRENTGELFF.

This clonotype was detected ten times or more. V gene TRBV28 combines with J gene TRBJ2-7; 11 positions match TRBD1. The CDR3 is 16 residues long. Unmatched junction bases numbered 11, after V lost 5 bases and J lost 5 bases. CDR1 and CDR2 from the germline V gene are MDHEN and SYDVKM. CDR3 sequence (DNA): TGTGCCAGCAGTCGTACTGACCGGGACAGGGGGAACGAGCAGTACTTC. This codes for CASSRTDRDRGNEQYF.

This clonotype was seen many times. This chain links TRBV6-2 or TRBV6-3 with TRBJ1-5; D gene ambiguous. The CDR3 totals 13 residues. The V gene lost 4 bases and the J gene lost 0 bases, with 4 bases spanning the gap. From germline, CDR1 is MNHEY and CDR2 SVGEGT. The CDR3 loop reads CASSFYSNQPQHF. For the CDR3, the DNA is TGTGCCAGCAGTTTTTATAGCAATCAGCCCCAGCATTTT.

J is TRBJ1-5 and V is TRBV19, with 7 bases that match TRBD1. The CDR3 is 16 amino acids. With V trimmed by 4 bases and J by 0 bases, 6 bases remained unmatched. Germline CDR1 and CDR2: LNHDA and SQIVND (reference sequence). In DNA, the CDR3 is TGTGCCAGTAGTAAAAAGGGACAGAATAGCAATCAGCCCCAGCATTTT. This translates into CASSKKGQNSNQPQHF.

Worth noting for this clonotype: A read error may explain this, as a much larger clone is one base away. The V and J genes are TRBV3-1 and TRBJ1-3; maybe TRBD1 (5 bases). The CDR3 is made up of 14 amino acids. CDR1 is LGHDT, CDR2 YNNKEL, per germline (reference sequence). V lost 7 bases and J lost 2, with 12 bases in between. The CDR3 sequence is CASIPREAGNTIYF. DNA of the CDR3: TGTGCCAGCATCCCCAGGGAGGCTGGAAACACCATATATTTT. Full variable domain (missing parts from reference TRBV3-1 and TRBJ1-3): DTAVSQTPKYLVTQMGNDKSIKCEQNLGHDTMYWYKQDSKKFLKIMFSYNNKELIINETVPNRFSPKSPDKAHLNLHINSLELGDSAVYFCASIPREAGNTIYFGEGSWLTVV.

Concerning this clonotype: A much larger clonotype is one base distant, so this may be a read error. The V gene is TRBV19, the J gene TRBJ1-6; 8 nucleotides match TRBD1. V shed 5 bases and J 10 bases; nucleotides not matched to a gene: 4. CDR1 LNHDA and CDR2 SQIVND come from the germline V gene (reference sequence). The CDR3 length is 13 residues. In DNA, the CDR3 is TGTGCCAGTAGTTTCGACAGGGGATCACCCCTCCACTTT. Amino acid sequence: CASSFDRGSPLHF.

Remarks on this clonotype: A much bigger clone sits one base away, suggesting this may be a read error. The J gene is TRBJ1-1, the V gene TRBV29-1; D possibly corresponds to TRBD1 (5 bases). This CDR3 comprises 10 residues. V dropped 6 bases and J dropped 8 bases, with 10 bases sitting between them. Germline assignment: CDR1 SQVTM and CDR2 ANQGSEA. DNA of the CDR3: TGCAGCGTCGGGACCGAGGAAGCTTTCTTT. It yields the protein CSVGTEEAFF.

To note about this clonotype: A read error may produce the germline difference seen at one junction end. The CDR3 reads CANSQATDYEQYF. The CDR3 DNA reads as TGTGCCAACAGCCAAGCGACGGACTACGAGCAGTACTTC. V usage is TRBV3-1 and J usage is TRBJ2-7; D is uncertain. Germline V gives CDR1 LGHDT, CDR2 YNNKEL (reference sequence). The CDR3 loop spans 13 amino acids.

This clonotype has ten or more counts. The chain has TRBV20-1 and TRBJ1-2, with D possibly matching TRBD1 (6 bases). CDR1 is DFQATT, CDR2 SNEGSKA, per germline (reference sequence). Deletions cut 4 bases from V and 5 bases from J, with 20 bases between. CDR3 length: 15 amino acids. CDR3 sequence: CSATSDSSQAYGYTF. Written as DNA, the CDR3 is TGCAGTGCTACCTCGGACAGCTCGCAGGCTTATGGCTACACCTTC.

As for this clonotype: A read error may explain this, as a much larger clone is one base away. The J gene is TRBJ2-1, the V gene TRBV4-3, with 9 bases identical to TRBD2. Looked up from germline, CDR1 is LGHNA and CDR2 is YSLEER. This CDR3 has 14 residues. The CDR3 region has the DNA TGCGCCGGCAGCCTTAGCGGGAGAGATCGAGGGAAGTTCTTC. It codes for CAGSLSGRDRGKFF.

This clonotype was detected many times. J is TRBJ2-1 and V is TRBV28; 9 bases align to TRBD2. CDR1 MDHEN and CDR2 SYDVKM come from the germline V gene. V gave up 5 bases and J gave up 3 bases; unmatched junction bases: 8. This CDR3 spans 16 amino acids. The CDR3 here is CASSTLRLAVYNEQFF. CDR3 sequence (DNA): TGTGCCAGCAGTACCCTCAGACTAGCGGTCTACAATGAGCAGTTCTTC. The complete variable domain, with remaining parts taken from reference TRBV28 and TRBJ2-1, reads DVKVTQSSRYLVKRTGEKVFLECVQDMDHENMFWYRQDPGLGLRLIYFSYDVKMKEKGDIPEGYSVSREKKERFSLILESASTNQTSMYLCASSTLRLAVYNEQFFGPGTRLTVL.

V and J are TRBV30 and TRBJ2-7; possible D gene TRBD1, 6 bases. V dropped 0 bases and J dropped 3 bases, with 12 bases sitting between them. CDR3 length equals 14 residues. The germline V gene encodes CDR1 GTSNPN and CDR2 SVGIG (reference sequence). The CDR3 coding sequence is TGTGCCTGGAGTGTACAGGGTTACGGCTACGAGCAGTACTTC. Protein product: CAWSVQGYGYEQYF.

Ten or more counts support this clonotype. V gene TRBV28 combines with J gene TRBJ1-4; D unresolved. The CDR3 extends over 19 amino acids. Germline CDR1 and CDR2: MDHEN and SYDVKM. With 1 base removed from V and 0 bases from J, the gap between germline ends came to 18 bases. DNA of the CDR3: TGTGCCAGCAGTTTATATCTCGGGTTCGCAAAAGCAACTAATGAAAAACTGTTTTTT. The encoded protein is CASSLYLGFAKATNEKLFF.